A selection of T cell receptor beta chains follows, all from one sample in a study of human T cells and chemical hapten exposure. TCRdb fed the RACE reads into MiXCR, producing one record per CDR3 protein. The table shows under 450,000 distinct CDR3 sequences, with about 6% occurring only once. The source material was whole blood, sampled in connection with sensitization to the hapten diphenylcyclopropenone (DPC). The receptors shown here come from a young woman with alopecia areata. Some clones in this sample may be carry-over from other donors' samples. Each CDR3 is given with its conserved first and last residue. The order of the fields is J gene, clone size, D gene, V gene, CDR3 DNA, CDR3 protein. A D gene is named only where the DNA matches it firmly. The size field is filled for only some rows; it gives once, few, many or a size class.

j_gene: TRBJ2-7; abundance: few; d_gene: -; v_gene: TRBV3-1; CDR3nt: TGTGCCAGCAGCCACCAAGGACTAAATTACGAGCAGTACTTC; CDR3aa: CASSHQGLNYEQYF
j_gene: TRBJ1-1; abundance: many; d_gene: -; v_gene: TRBV5-1; CDR3nt: TGCGCCAGCAGCTTGGAGGGCTGGAGCACTGAAGCTTTCTTT; CDR3aa: CASSLEGWSTEAFF
j_gene: TRBJ2-1; abundance: -; d_gene: -; v_gene: TRBV20-1; CDR3nt: TGCAGTGCTAGACAGGAGAACGCGGTTCTTGAGCAGTTCTTC; CDR3aa: CSARQENAVLEQFF
j_gene: TRBJ1-6; abundance: many; d_gene: TRBD1; v_gene: TRBV12-3/TRBV12-4; CDR3nt: TGTGCCAGCAGCCCACTGACAGGGATTTTCACCCTCCACTTT; CDR3aa: CASSPLTGIFTLHF
j_gene: TRBJ1-2; abundance: many; d_gene: -; v_gene: TRBV7-2; CDR3nt: TGTGCCAGCAGCCGAGACGGTTTAGCTAACTATGGCTACACCTTC; CDR3aa: CASSRDGLANYGYTF
j_gene: TRBJ1-4; abundance: few; d_gene: -; v_gene: TRBV10-3; CDR3nt: TGTGCCATCAGTGCCTCAGGTCTTGGGGATGAAAAACTGTTTTTT; CDR3aa: CAISASGLGDEKLFF
j_gene: TRBJ2-4; abundance: few; d_gene: -; v_gene: TRBV5-4; CDR3nt: TGTGCCAGCAGCATGCAGGGAAGAGCCAAAAACATTCAGTACTTC; CDR3aa: CASSMQGRAKNIQYF
j_gene: TRBJ1-4; abundance: many; d_gene: TRBD1; v_gene: TRBV12-3/TRBV12-4; CDR3nt: TGTGCCAGCAGCCCAGGGGGAATTTTGGGAAAACTGTTTTTT; CDR3aa: CASSPGGILGKLFF
j_gene: TRBJ2-5; abundance: few; d_gene: -; v_gene: TRBV7-6; CDR3nt: TGTGCCAGCAGCTTTACCGGAGACCAAGAGACCCAGTACTTC; CDR3aa: CASSFTGDQETQYF
j_gene: TRBJ2-3; abundance: -; d_gene: -; v_gene: TRBV7-2; CDR3nt: TGTGCCAGCAGCTTGAGGACCGCTCCCCCTAGCACAGATACGCAGTATTTT; CDR3aa: CASSLRTAPPSTDTQYF
j_gene: TRBJ2-2; abundance: -; d_gene: -; v_gene: TRBV28; CDR3nt: TGTGCCAGTGGACAGTTGGACACCGGGGAGCTGTTTTTT; CDR3aa: CASGQLDTGELFF
j_gene: TRBJ2-4; abundance: -; d_gene: TRBD1; v_gene: TRBV6-5; CDR3nt: TGTGCCAGCAGACAACAGGGGATAAACATTCAGTACTTC; CDR3aa: CASRQQGINIQYF
j_gene: TRBJ1-5; abundance: few; d_gene: TRBD1; v_gene: TRBV7-2; CDR3nt: TGTGCCAGCAGCTTAGTTAGGGGGCCTAGCAATCAGCCCCAGCATTTT; CDR3aa: CASSLVRGPSNQPQHF
j_gene: TRBJ2-3; abundance: -; d_gene: TRBD2; v_gene: TRBV5-4; CDR3nt: TGTGCCAGCAGCGAATTGATTAGCGGGGGGGCCTTCGATACGCAGTATTTT; CDR3aa: CASSELISGGAFDTQYF
j_gene: TRBJ1-4; abundance: many; d_gene: -; v_gene: TRBV5-1; CDR3nt: TGCGCCAGCAGCTTGGTTGGGCGGGGAAGCAGGCTGTTTTTT; CDR3aa: CASSLVGRGSRLFF
j_gene: TRBJ1-1; abundance: many; d_gene: -; v_gene: TRBV6-2/TRBV6-3; CDR3nt: TGTGCCAGCAGGGCTCTGGCTGGTGAAGCTTTCTTT; CDR3aa: CASRALAGEAFF
j_gene: TRBJ2-1; abundance: few; d_gene: -; v_gene: TRBV29-1; CDR3nt: TGCAGCGTTGCCTCGGGGGCCTGGGGCAATGAGCAGTTCTTC; CDR3aa: CSVASGAWGNEQFF
j_gene: TRBJ2-1; abundance: -; d_gene: TRBD1; v_gene: TRBV15; CDR3nt: TGTGCCACCAGCACGTCAGGGGGTGTCTACAATGAGCAGTTCTTC; CDR3aa: CATSTSGGVYNEQFF
j_gene: TRBJ1-2; abundance: -; d_gene: -; v_gene: TRBV5-1; CDR3nt: TGCGCCAGCAGCCCGTCGAACAGCCCTGGAATAAACTATGGCTACACCTTC; CDR3aa: CASSPSNSPGINYGYTF
j_gene: TRBJ2-7; abundance: -; d_gene: TRBD2; v_gene: TRBV20-1; CDR3nt: TGCAGTGCTAGACGATCGGGGGGGAGCTCCTACGAGCAGTACTTC; CDR3aa: CSARRSGGSSYEQYF
j_gene: TRBJ2-3; abundance: few; d_gene: TRBD1; v_gene: TRBV2; CDR3nt: TGTGCCAGCAGTGTGTTACAGGGGATAGATACGCAGTATTTT; CDR3aa: CASSVLQGIDTQYF
j_gene: TRBJ2-7; abundance: few; d_gene: TRBD1; v_gene: TRBV6-1; CDR3nt: TGTGCCAGCCGTCTTGCTTGGGACAGGGGTTTGGGGGAGCAGTACTTC; CDR3aa: CASRLAWDRGLGEQYF
j_gene: TRBJ2-7; abundance: -; d_gene: TRBD1; v_gene: TRBV6-2/TRBV6-3; CDR3nt: TGTGCCAGCAAGGGACAGCCGATTTACGAGCAGTACTTC; CDR3aa: CASKGQPIYEQYF
j_gene: TRBJ1-6; abundance: few; d_gene: -; v_gene: TRBV20-1; CDR3nt: TGCAGTGCTAGTGGGGCTTTCTATAATTCACCCCTCCACTTT; CDR3aa: CSASGAFYNSPLHF
j_gene: TRBJ2-5; abundance: few; d_gene: TRBD2; v_gene: TRBV4-1; CDR3nt: TGCGCCAGCAGCCAAGATCCGCCGGGGGCGGGGGGTCAAGAGACCCAGTACTTC; CDR3aa: CASSQDPPGAGGQETQYF
j_gene: TRBJ1-5; abundance: many; d_gene: TRBD1; v_gene: TRBV20-1; CDR3nt: TGCAGTGCTACCAACAGGGGATCCTTCTATCAGCCCCAGCATTTT; CDR3aa: CSATNRGSFYQPQHF
j_gene: TRBJ1-1; abundance: many; d_gene: -; v_gene: TRBV12-3/TRBV12-4; CDR3nt: TGTGCCAGCAGTTTAGACAGGTTAGAAGCTTTCTTT; CDR3aa: CASSLDRLEAFF
j_gene: TRBJ2-1; abundance: few; d_gene: -; v_gene: TRBV4-3; CDR3nt: TGCGCCAGCAGCCAAGTTGGGGGACTTGGTGAGCAGTTCTTC; CDR3aa: CASSQVGGLGEQFF
j_gene: TRBJ1-5; abundance: many; d_gene: -; v_gene: TRBV2; CDR3nt: TGTGCCAGCAGTGATCGGGCAGGGGCGGGGTATAGCAATCAGCCCCAGCATTTT; CDR3aa: CASSDRAGAGYSNQPQHF
j_gene: TRBJ1-5; abundance: -; d_gene: -; v_gene: TRBV6-1; CDR3nt: TGTGCCAGCAGTTCGAAACAGGGTTCCAATCAGCCCCAGCATTTT; CDR3aa: CASSSKQGSNQPQHF
j_gene: TRBJ2-3; abundance: -; d_gene: -; v_gene: TRBV24-1; CDR3nt: TGTGCCACCAGTGATGCTAAGGGGGGCCTCGCAGATACGCAGTATTTT; CDR3aa: CATSDAKGGLADTQYF
j_gene: TRBJ2-3; abundance: -; d_gene: -; v_gene: TRBV7-9; CDR3nt: TGTGCCAGCAGCTCCGGCGGAGGGTGGAGAAAGTATTTT; CDR3aa: CASSSGGGWRKYF
j_gene: TRBJ1-3; abundance: -; d_gene: -; v_gene: TRBV12-3/TRBV12-4; CDR3nt: TGTGCCAGCAGTTCCGCAGGGATAGCCGGAAACACCATATATTTT; CDR3aa: CASSSAGIAGNTIYF
j_gene: TRBJ1-5; abundance: -; d_gene: TRBD1; v_gene: TRBV5-4; CDR3nt: TGTGCCAGCAGCACAGGGGGAATTCAGCCCCAGCATTTT; CDR3aa: CASSTGGIQPQHF
j_gene: TRBJ1-1; abundance: many; d_gene: -; v_gene: TRBV20-1; CDR3nt: TGCAGTGCTAGTCAGGGTACTGAAGCTTTCTTT; CDR3aa: CSASQGTEAFF
j_gene: TRBJ2-2; abundance: many; d_gene: TRBD1; v_gene: TRBV4-1; CDR3nt: TGCGCCAGCAGCCAGGGACAGGGCGGCGGGGAGCTGTTTTTT; CDR3aa: CASSQGQGGGELFF
j_gene: TRBJ1-5; abundance: few; d_gene: -; v_gene: TRBV6-2/TRBV6-3; CDR3nt: TGTGCCAGCAGTACACCCCTTTTTAGGCAGCCCCAGCATTTT; CDR3aa: CASSTPLFRQPQHF